One and the same sample provided the 9 T cell receptor beta chains below, sequenced in a study of vaccination and CD4 T cells after COVID-19. Treatment in this sample: roughly 10-day PBMC culture with coronavirus spike peptide pools or control peptides (ViraFEST assay). Ahead of the COVID-19 pandemic (2011-2018), the CD4+ T cells of the unexposed donor were collected. An Oncomine TCR Beta short-read assay was used to sequence the DNA from cultured CD4+ T cells. TCRdb passed the PCR reads through MiXCR, listing each CDR3 protein once. This sample carries 6,500 to 9,000 distinct CDR3 sequences, roughly 52% of them seen once, and the ten largest clones take 17%. These receptors are not linked to any known antigen. Sequences were obtained from CD4+ T cells from blood, cultured in vitro. These receptors were collected from a human donor in good health.

Only a few counts were recorded for this clonotype. V gene TRBV6-1 combines with J gene TRBJ1-6; D remains ambiguous. The V gene's germline CDR1 is MNHNS and CDR2 SASEGT. This CDR3 is built from 14 residues. V shed 2 bases and J shed 6 bases, with 8 bases lying between them. The CDR3 sequence is CASSEYGFNSPLHF. The CDR3 nucleotides read TGTGCCAGCAGTGAATACGGTTTTAATTCACCCCTCCACTTT.

The chain links TRBV6-1 to TRBJ2-5; no clear D. Per germline, CDR1 MNHNS and CDR2 SASEGT. The ends were cut back, 3 bases at V and 5 bases at J, with 4 bases in the middle. The CDR3 is made up of 11 amino acids. CDR3 loop: CASSEVETQYF. The CDR3 bases are TGTGCCAGCAGTGAGGTGGAGACCCAGTACTTC.

The chain recombines TRBV19 with TRBJ2-6; D might be TRBD1 or TRBD2, each matching 5 bases. There are 16 residues in the CDR3. Trimming stripped 5 bases from V and 2 bases from J, with 13 bases between. The V gene's germline CDR1 is LNHDA and CDR2 SQIVND (reference sequence). DNA of the CDR3: TGTGCCAGTAGTGTGGAGAGGGGAACTGGGGCCAACGTCCTGACTTTC. Translation gives CASSVERGTGANVLTF. Full variable domain (outside the CDR3, taken from reference TRBV19 and TRBJ2-6): DGGITQSPKYLFRKEGQNVTLSCEQNLNHDAMYWYRQDPGQGLRLIYYSQIVNDFQKGDIAEGYSVSREKKESFPLTVTSAQKNPTAFYLCASSVERGTGANVLTFGAGSRLTVL.

The chain combines TRBV6-2 or TRBV6-3 with TRBJ2-3; 10 nucleotides match TRBD2. The germline V gene encodes CDR1 MNHEY and CDR2 SVGEGT. This CDR3 is 16 amino acids long. V lost 4 bases and J lost 3; bases outside the gene matches: 7. CDR3 sequence reads: CASSWTGLAITDTQYF. CDR3 DNA: TGTGCCAGCAGTTGGACGGGACTAGCGATTACAGATACGCAGTATTTT.

The chain employs TRBV5-1 and TRBJ2-2; 7 bases match TRBD2. The CDR3 sequence is 16 residues long. Germline V lookup: CDR1 SGHRS, CDR2 YFSETQ. The V gene end was trimmed by 0 bases and the J gene end by 0 bases; junction bases not matched to a gene: 2. CDR3 DNA: TGCGCCAGCAGCTTGGGCCTAGCGGCGAACACCGGGGAGCTGTTTTTT. Translation: CASSLGLAANTGELFF.

The chain is built from TRBV20-1 and TRBJ2-3, with 7 bases that match TRBD2. The length of the CDR3 is 15 residues. V was clipped by 2 bases and J by 3 bases; unmatched bases: 8. Per the germline V gene, CDR1 is DFQATT and CDR2 is SNEGSKA (reference sequence). CDR3 region: CSARNVGGPTDTQYF. CDR3 coding DNA: TGCAGTGCTAGAAATGTGGGAGGGCCGACAGATACGCAGTATTTT.

This clonotype was observed once. This chain connects TRBV19 to TRBJ1-1; weak D call: TRBD1 (5 bases). The CDR3 totals 15 residues. Trimming took 7 bases from V and 1 from J, leaving 16 bases between them. Looked up from germline, CDR1 is LNHDA and CDR2 is SQIVND (reference sequence). Written as DNA, the CDR3 is TGTGCCAGTACCCGGGGCGGGGGTGCGAACACTGAAGCTTTCTTT. Residues: CASTRGGGANTEAFF.

This clonotype was counted between two and nine times. The J gene is TRBJ1-2, the V gene TRBV19, with D unresolved. Germline V CDR1 and CDR2: LNHDA, SQIVND (reference sequence). Trimming shortened V by 2 bases and J by 2 bases, and 9 bases separated the two germline ends. The CDR3 extends over 14 amino acids. The chain's CDR3 is CASSINWQNYGYTF. CDR3 DNA sequence: TGTGCCAGTAGTATAAATTGGCAAAACTATGGCTACACCTTC.

This clonotype was detected a few times. This chain joins TRBV20-1 and TRBJ1-1; the D is unclear. CDR3 size: 11 residues. The V gene lost 5 bases and the J gene lost 0 bases, with 4 bases spanning the gap. Germline CDR1 is DFQATT and CDR2 is SNEGSKA (reference sequence). CDR3 bases: TGCAGTGCTGGGATGAACACTGAAGCTTTCTTT. It specifies CSAGMNTEAFF.